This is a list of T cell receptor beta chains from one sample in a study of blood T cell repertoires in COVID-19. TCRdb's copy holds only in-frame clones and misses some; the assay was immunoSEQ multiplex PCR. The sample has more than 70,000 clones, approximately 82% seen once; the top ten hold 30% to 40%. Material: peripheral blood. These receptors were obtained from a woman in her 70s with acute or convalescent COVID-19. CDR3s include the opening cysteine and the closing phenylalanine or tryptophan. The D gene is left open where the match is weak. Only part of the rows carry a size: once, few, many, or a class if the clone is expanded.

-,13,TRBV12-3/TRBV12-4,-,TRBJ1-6,CASSHMRDSPLHF,TGTGCCAGCAGTCACATGAGGGATTCACCCCTCCACTTT
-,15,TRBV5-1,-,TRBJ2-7,CASSLRTEPAYEQYF,TGCGCCAGCAGCTTGCGGACAGAACCCGCGTACGAGCAGTACTTC
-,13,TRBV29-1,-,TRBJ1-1,CSVEGSQNTEAFF,TGCAGCGTTGAAGGGAGCCAGAACACTGAAGCTTTCTTT
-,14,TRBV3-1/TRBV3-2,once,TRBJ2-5,CASSVQGGQETQYF,TGTGCCAGCAGCGTACAGGGAGGGCAAGAGACCCAGTACTTC
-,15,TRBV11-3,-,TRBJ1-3,CASSLSPGHGNTIYF,TGTGCCAGCAGCTTATCCCCGGGACATGGAAACACCATATATTTT
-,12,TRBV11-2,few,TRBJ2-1,CASSITGNEQFF,TGTGCCAGCAGTATTACGGGCAATGAGCAGTTCTTC
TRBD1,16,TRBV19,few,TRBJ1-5,CASSTTDRGVGQPQHF,TGTGCCAGTAGTACAACGGACAGGGGGGTTGGGCAGCCCCAGCATTTT
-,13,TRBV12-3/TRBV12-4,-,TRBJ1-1,CASRYGPGTEAFF,TGTGCCAGCCGCTATGGCCCGGGGACTGAAGCTTTCTTT
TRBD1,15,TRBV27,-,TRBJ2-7,CASSSSGTGVREQYF,TGTGCCAGCAGTTCCTCCGGGACAGGGGTACGCGAGCAGTACTTC
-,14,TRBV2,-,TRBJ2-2,CASREGQNTGELFF,TGTGCCAGCAGAGAAGGACAGAACACCGGGGAGCTGTTTTTT
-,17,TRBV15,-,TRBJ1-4,CATSRERGRGAIEKLFF,TGTGCCACCAGCAGAGAGAGGGGGAGGGGGGCGATCGAAAAACTGTTTTTT
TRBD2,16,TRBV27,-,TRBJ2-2,CASWTSGKGNTGELFF,TGTGCCAGCTGGACTAGCGGGAAGGGCAACACCGGGGAGCTGTTTTTT
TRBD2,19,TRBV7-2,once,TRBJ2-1,CASSRLLAGGPAPYNEQFF,TGTGCCAGCAGCCGGCTACTAGCGGGAGGGCCGGCGCCCTACAATGAGCAGTTCTTC
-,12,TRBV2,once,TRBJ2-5,CASSGPRGTQYF,TGTGCCAGCAGTGGACCCCGGGGGACCCAGTACTTC
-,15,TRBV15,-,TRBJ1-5,CATSRDHRGNQPQHF,TGTGCCACCAGCAGAGATCATCGGGGCAATCAGCCCCAGCATTTT
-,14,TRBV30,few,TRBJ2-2,CAWSTGTGAGELFF,TGTGCCTGGAGCACCGGCACGGGGGCCGGGGAGCTGTTTTTT
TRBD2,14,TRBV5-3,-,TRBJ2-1,CARSFLAAFNEQFF,TGTGCCAGAAGCTTTCTAGCGGCTTTCAATGAGCAGTTCTTC
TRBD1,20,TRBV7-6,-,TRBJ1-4,CASSLRGTGTGERNNEKLFF,TGTGCCAGCAGCCTACGGGGGACGGGGACAGGGGAGCGGAATAATGAAAAACTGTTTTTT
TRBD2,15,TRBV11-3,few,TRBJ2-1,CASSLGSGVNNEQFF,TGTGCCAGCAGCTTAGGGAGCGGGGTAAACAATGAGCAGTTCTTC
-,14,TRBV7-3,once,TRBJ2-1,CASSITSTYNEQFF,TGTGCCAGCAGTATAACTAGTACGTACAATGAGCAGTTCTTC
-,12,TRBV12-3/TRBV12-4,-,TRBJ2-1,CASSRRENEQFF,TGTGCCAGCAGCCGCCGGGAGAATGAGCAGTTCTTC
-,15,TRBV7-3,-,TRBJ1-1,CASSLRGGANTEAFF,TGTGCCAGCAGCTTGAGAGGAGGCGCGAACACTGAAGCTTTCTTT
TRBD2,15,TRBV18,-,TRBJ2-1,CASSPGLASYNEQFF,TGTGCCAGCTCCCCAGGACTAGCGAGTTACAATGAGCAGTTCTTC
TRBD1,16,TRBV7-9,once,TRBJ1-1,CASSLWTGARGTEAFF,TGTGCCAGCAGCTTGTGGACAGGGGCGCGAGGCACTGAAGCTTTCTTT
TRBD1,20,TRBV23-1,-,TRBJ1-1,CASSRSGTGEVRGGNTEAFF,TGCGCCAGCAGTCGATCCGGGACAGGGGAGGTGCGGGGAGGGAACACTGAAGCTTTCTTT
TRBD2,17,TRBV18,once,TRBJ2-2,CASSPALAGVLAGELFF,TGTGCCAGCTCACCGGCACTAGCGGGAGTGCTGGCCGGGGAGCTGTTTTTT
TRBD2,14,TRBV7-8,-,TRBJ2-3,CASKLREGTDTQYF,TGTGCCAGCAAACTTCGGGAGGGCACAGATACGCAGTATTTT
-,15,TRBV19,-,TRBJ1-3,CASSIAGGVGNTIYF,TGTGCCAGTAGTATAGCCGGCGGGGTTGGAAACACCATATATTTT
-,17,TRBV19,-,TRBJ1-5,CASSISGRGYSNQPQHF,TGTGCCAGTAGTATTAGTGGGAGGGGCTATAGCAATCAGCCCCAGCATTTT
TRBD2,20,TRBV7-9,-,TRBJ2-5,CASTGGGVSGRAGAAETQYF,TGTGCCAGCACCGGAGGAGGCGTTAGCGGGAGGGCCGGAGCCGCAGAGACCCAGTACTTC
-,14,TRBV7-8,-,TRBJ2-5,CASSLFGEQETQYF,TGTGCCAGCAGCTTATTTGGTGAGCAAGAGACCCAGTACTTC
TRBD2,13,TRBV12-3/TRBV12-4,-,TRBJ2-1,CASSLWEGNEQFF,TGTGCCAGCAGTTTATGGGAGGGCAATGAGCAGTTCTTC
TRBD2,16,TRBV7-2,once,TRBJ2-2,CASSVYLAGATGELFF,TGTGCCAGCAGCGTTTATCTAGCGGGAGCCACCGGGGAGCTGTTTTTT
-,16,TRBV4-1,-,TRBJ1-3,CASSLSGGPSGNTIYF,TGCGCCAGCAGCCTTAGTGGAGGGCCCTCTGGAAACACCATATATTTT
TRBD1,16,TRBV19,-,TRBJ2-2,CASKMTGGGRTGELFF,TGTGCCAGTAAAATGACAGGGGGAGGCAGGACCGGGGAGCTGTTTTTT
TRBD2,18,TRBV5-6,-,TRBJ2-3,CASSPQFSGRARGDTQYF,TGTGCCAGCAGCCCACAGTTTAGCGGGAGGGCTCGAGGAGATACGCAGTATTTT
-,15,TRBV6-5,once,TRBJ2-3,CASSSRMTSTDTQYF,TGTGCCAGCAGTTCAAGGATGACTAGCACAGATACGCAGTATTTT
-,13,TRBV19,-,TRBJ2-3,CASSNTGTDTQYF,TGTGCCAGTAGTAACACAGGCACAGATACGCAGTATTTT
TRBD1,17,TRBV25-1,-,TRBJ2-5,CASSGSPTGATLETQYF,TGTGCCAGCAGTGGATCCCCCACAGGGGCGACCCTCGAGACCCAGTACTTC